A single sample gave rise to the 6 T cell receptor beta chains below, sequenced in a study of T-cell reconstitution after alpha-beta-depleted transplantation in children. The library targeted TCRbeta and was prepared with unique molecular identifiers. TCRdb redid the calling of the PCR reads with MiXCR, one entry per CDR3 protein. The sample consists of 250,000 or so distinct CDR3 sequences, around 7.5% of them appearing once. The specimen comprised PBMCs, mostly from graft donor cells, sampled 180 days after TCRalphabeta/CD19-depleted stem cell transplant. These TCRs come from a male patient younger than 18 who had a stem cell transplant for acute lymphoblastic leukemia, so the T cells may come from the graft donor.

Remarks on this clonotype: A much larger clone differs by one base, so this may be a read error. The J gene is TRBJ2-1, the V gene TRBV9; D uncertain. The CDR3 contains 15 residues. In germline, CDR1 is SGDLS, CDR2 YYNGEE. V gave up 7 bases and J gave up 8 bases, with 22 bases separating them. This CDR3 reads CASGYPSRTKDEQFF. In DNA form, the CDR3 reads TGTGCCAGCGGATACCCTTCCCGGACGAAGGATGAGCAGTTCTTC. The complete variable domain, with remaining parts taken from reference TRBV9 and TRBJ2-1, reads DSGVTQTPKHLITATGQRVTLRCSPRSGDLSVYWYQQSLDQGLQFLIQYYNGEERAKGNILERFSAQQFPDLHSELNLSSLELGDSALYFCASGYPSRTKDEQFFGPGTRLTVL.

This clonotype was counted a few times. The CDR3: CASRRWGGETQYF. In DNA, the CDR3 is TGTGCCAGCAGGAGATGGGGAGGGGAGACCCAGTACTTC. The rearrangement uses TRBV6-1 and TRBJ2-5, with 7 bases fitting TRBD2. With 6 bases clipped from V and 5 bases from J, the junction kept 6 bases outside the gene matches. Germline CDR1 and CDR2: MNHNS and SASEGT. The CDR3 is 13 residues long.

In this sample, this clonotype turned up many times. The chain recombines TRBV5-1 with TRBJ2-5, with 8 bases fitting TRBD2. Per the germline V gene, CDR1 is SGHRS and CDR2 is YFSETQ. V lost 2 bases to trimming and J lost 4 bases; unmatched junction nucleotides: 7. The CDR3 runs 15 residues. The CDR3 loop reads CASSFGAGGTETQYF. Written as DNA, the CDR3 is TGCGCCAGCAGCTTCGGTGCGGGAGGCACAGAGACCCAGTACTTC.

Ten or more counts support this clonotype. The CDR3 protein is CASSQARTVISNEKLFF. CDR3 nucleotides: TGCGCCAGCAGCCAAGCCCGGACAGTGATCTCTAATGAAAAACTGTTTTTT. The V gene is TRBV4-1, the J gene TRBJ1-4, with D maybe TRBD1 (6 bases). Trimming pared 1 base from V and 3 bases from J, leaving 15 bases between. The CDR3 loop spans 17 amino acids. The germline V gene encodes CDR1 MGHRA and CDR2 YSYEKL.

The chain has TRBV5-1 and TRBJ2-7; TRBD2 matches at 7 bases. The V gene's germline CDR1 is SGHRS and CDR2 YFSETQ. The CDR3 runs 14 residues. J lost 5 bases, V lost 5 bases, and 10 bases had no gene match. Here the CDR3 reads CASRWLSGGDEQYF. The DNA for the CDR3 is TGCGCCAGCAGGTGGTTATCGGGAGGCGACGAGCAGTACTTC.

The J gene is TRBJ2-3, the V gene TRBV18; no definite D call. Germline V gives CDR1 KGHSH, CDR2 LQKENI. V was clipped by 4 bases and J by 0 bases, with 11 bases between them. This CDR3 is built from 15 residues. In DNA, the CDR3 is TGTGCCAGCTCACGTAGCAGTCTTAGCACAGATACGCAGTATTTT. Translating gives CASSRSSLSTDTQYF.